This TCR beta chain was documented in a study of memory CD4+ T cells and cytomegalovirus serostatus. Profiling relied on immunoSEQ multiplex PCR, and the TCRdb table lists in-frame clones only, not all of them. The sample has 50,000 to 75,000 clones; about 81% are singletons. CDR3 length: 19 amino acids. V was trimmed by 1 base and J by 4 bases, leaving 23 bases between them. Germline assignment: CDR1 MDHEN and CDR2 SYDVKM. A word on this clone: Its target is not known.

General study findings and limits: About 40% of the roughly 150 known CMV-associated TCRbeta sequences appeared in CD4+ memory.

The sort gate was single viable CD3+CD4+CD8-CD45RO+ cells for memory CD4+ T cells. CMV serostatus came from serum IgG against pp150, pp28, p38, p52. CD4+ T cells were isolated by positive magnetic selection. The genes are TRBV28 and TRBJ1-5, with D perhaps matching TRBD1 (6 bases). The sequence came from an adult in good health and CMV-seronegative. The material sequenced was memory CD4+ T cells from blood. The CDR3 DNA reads TGTGCCAGCAGTTTATCGGGTTGGGACACCCCACGGAGAAATCAGCCCCAGCATTTT. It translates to CASSLSGWDTPRRNQPQHF.